This T cell receptor beta chain came from a study of response to subunit inactivated influenza vaccine. Findings and caveats of the study: After each seasonal influenza vaccination, few new T cells are recruited, the authors suggested.

Using its own MiXCR run on the RT-PCR reads, TCRdb lists one record per CDR3 protein. The table has 530,000 or so distinct CDR3 sequences, around 25% seen once; the top ten hold 1.9%. Points on this clonotype: Its antigen is still unknown.

Trimming shortened V by 4 bases and J by 2 bases, and 17 bases separated the two germline ends. Germline V lookup: CDR1 SGHTA, CDR2 FQGTGA. This CDR3 has 17 residues. Here the sequenced sample was CD4+ T cells sorted from PBMCs, taken roughly 5 days after vaccination. The chain couples TRBV7-3 to TRBJ2-2, with D possibly matching TRBD1 (6 bases). This sequence originates from a middle-aged man who received an inactivated influenza vaccine. Here the CDR3 reads CASSSLDRLYNTGELFF. The CDR3 nucleotides are TGTGCCAGCAGCTCCTTGGACAGACTTTATAACACCGGGGAGCTGTTTTTT. Variable domain in full (rest from reference TRBV7-3 and TRBJ2-2): GAGVSQTPSNKVTEKGKYVELRCDPISGHTALYWYRQSLGQGPEFLIYFQGTGAADDSGLPNDRFFAVRPEGSVSTLKIQRTERGDSAVYLCASSSLDRLYNTGELFFGEGSRLTVL.